Listed here are 2 T cell receptor beta chains from one sample, sequenced in a study of T-cell memory formation after mild COVID-19. In TCRdb, the 5' RACE reads were re-called with MiXCR into one record per CDR3 protein. This sample carries 250,000 to 350,000 distinct CDR3 sequences, around a sixth of them seen once, and the ten largest clones take 22%. Sequenced material: PBMCs or a T cell subset sorted from them (not recorded which). These receptors were obtained from a man between 18 and 35 years old who had mild COVID-19 (a few samples of this study predate the infection). Cell type and time point are not known.

V usage is TRBV5-6 and J usage is TRBJ2-5; 9 positions agree with TRBD2. Germline CDR1 is SGHDT and CDR2 is YYEEEE. V trimming: 3 bases; J trimming: 1 base; junction bases outside the gene matches: 7. This CDR3 has 16 amino acids. The CDR3 reads CASSSRGAGGQETQYF. The CDR3 nucleotides are TGTGCCAGCAGCTCCCGGGGAGCGGGGGGCCAAGAGACCCAGTACTTC.

This chain connects TRBV29-1 to TRBJ2-7, with 7 bases aligning to TRBD1. CDR1 SQVTM and CDR2 ANQGSEA come from the germline V gene. The CDR3 sequence is 15 residues long. V dropped 0 bases and J dropped 2; count of bases not matched to a gene: 7. The CDR3 reads CSVEDEGGTAYEQYF. In nucleotides, the CDR3 is TGCAGCGTTGAAGATGAAGGGGGCACCGCCTACGAGCAGTACTTC.